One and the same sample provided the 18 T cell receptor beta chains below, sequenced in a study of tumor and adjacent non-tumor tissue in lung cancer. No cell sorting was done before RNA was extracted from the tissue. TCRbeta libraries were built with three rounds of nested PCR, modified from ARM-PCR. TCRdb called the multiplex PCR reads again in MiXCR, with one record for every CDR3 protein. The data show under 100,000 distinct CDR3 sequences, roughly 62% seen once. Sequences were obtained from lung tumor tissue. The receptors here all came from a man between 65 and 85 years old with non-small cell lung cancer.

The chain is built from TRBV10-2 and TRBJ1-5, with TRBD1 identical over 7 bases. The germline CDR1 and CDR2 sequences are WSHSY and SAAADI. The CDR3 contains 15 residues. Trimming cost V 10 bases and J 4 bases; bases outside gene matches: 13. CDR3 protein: CAISVKTGLNQPQHF. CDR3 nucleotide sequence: TGCGCCATCAGCGTCAAGACAGGGCTAAATCAGCCCCAGCATTTT.

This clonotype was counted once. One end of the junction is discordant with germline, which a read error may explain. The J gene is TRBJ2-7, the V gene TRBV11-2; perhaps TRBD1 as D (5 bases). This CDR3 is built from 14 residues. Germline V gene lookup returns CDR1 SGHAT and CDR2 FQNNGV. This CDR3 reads CAGSLVTELYEQYF. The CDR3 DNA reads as TGTGCCGGCAGCCTTGTGACAGAACTCTACGAGCAGTACTTC.

The CDR3 region has the DNA TGTGCCAGCACAAGTGTCGGACAGGGCTCATCCGAGCAGTACTTC. Its protein is CASTSVGQGSSEQYF. The rearrangement links TRBV12-3 or TRBV12-4 to TRBJ2-7; TRBD1 matches 8 bases. This CDR3 has 15 amino acids. With 7 bases clipped from V and 6 bases from J, the junction kept 14 bases outside the gene matches.

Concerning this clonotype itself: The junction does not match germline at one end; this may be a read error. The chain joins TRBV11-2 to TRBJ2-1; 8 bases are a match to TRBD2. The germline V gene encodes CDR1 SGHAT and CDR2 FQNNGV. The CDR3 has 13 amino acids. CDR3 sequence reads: CTSIQIGGDEQFF. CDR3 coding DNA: TGTACCAGCATTCAGATCGGGGGGGATGAGCAGTTCTTC.

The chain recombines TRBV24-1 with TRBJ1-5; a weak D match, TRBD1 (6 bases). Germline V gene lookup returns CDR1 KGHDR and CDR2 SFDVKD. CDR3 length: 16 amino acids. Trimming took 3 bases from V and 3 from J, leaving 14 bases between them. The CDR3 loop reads CATSDPPQGPNQPQHF. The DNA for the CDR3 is TGTGCCACCAGTGATCCCCCACAGGGTCCCAATCAGCCCCAGCATTTT.

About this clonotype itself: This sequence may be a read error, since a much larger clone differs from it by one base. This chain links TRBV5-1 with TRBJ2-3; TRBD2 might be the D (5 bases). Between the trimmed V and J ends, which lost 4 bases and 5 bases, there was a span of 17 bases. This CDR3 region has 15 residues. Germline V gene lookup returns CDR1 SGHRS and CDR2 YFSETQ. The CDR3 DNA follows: TGCGCCAGCAGCAAGGCTAGCTGGAGAGGAGATACGCAGTATTTT. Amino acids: CASSKASWRGDTQYF.

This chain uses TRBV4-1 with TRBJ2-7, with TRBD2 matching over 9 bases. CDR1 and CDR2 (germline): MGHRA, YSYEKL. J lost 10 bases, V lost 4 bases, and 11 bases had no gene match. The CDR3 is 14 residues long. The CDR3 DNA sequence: TGCGCCAGCAGCCTTGGCTTAGCGGGAGAGTTACAGTACTTC. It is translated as CASSLGLAGELQYF.

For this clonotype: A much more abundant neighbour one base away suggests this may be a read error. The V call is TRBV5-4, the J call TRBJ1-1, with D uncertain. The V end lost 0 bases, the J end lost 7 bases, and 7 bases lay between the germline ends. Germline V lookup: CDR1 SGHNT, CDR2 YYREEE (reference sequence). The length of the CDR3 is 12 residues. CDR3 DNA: TGTGCCAGCAGCTTGGGCCTCAATGAAGCTTTCTTT. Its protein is CASSLGLNEAFF. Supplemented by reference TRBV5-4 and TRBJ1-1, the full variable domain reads ETGVTQSPTHLIKTRGQQVTLRCSSQSGHNTVSWYQQALGQGPQFIFQYYREEENGRGNFPPRFSGLQFPNYSSELNVNALELDDSALYLCASSLGLNEAFFGQGTRLTVV.

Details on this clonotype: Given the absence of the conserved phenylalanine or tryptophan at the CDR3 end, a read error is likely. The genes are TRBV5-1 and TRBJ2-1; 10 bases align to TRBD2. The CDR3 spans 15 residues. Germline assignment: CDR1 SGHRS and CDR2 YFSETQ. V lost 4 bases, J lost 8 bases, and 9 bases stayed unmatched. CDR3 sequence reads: CASSPGTSEADEQFL. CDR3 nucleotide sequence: TGCGCCAGCAGCCCCGGGACTAGCGAGGCCGATGAGCAGTTCTTA.

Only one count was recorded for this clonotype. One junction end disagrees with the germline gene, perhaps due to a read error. CDR3 DNA: TGTGGCAGCAGCCGACCGATAGCGGGGGTGGCGGATACACAGTATTTT. This codes for CGSSRPIAGVADTQYF. The V call is TRBV11-2, the J call TRBJ2-3; the match to TRBD2 covers 9 bases. Looked up from germline, CDR1 is SGHAT and CDR2 is FQNNGV. The CDR3 has 16 residues.

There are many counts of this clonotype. CDR3 amino acids: CASSSSGPQHF. Here the CDR3 DNA reads TGTGCCAGCAGTTCCTCGGGGCCCCAGCATTTT. V is TRBV28 and J is TRBJ1-5; the D is unclear. Germline CDR1 reads MDHEN; CDR2 reads SYDVKM. V dropped 4 bases and J dropped 9 bases, with 7 bases sitting between them. CDR3 length: 11 amino acids.

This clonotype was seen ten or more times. CDR3 sequence reads: CASSLAVGGLYEQYF. CDR3 sequence (DNA): TGCGCCAGCAGCTTGGCCGTCGGGGGGCTCTACGAGCAGTACTTC. J is TRBJ2-7 and V is TRBV5-1; D possibly corresponds to TRBD2 (7 bases). Trimming pared 0 bases from V and 3 bases from J, leaving 13 bases between. Germline V gives CDR1 SGHRS, CDR2 YFSETQ. CDR3 length: 15 residues.

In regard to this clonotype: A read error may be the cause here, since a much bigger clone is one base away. The CDR3 loop is CTSSFGTDTQYF. The CDR3 bases are TGTACCAGCAGCTTTGGGACAGATACGCAGTATTTT. The chain carries TRBV7-9 and TRBJ2-3; D is unclear. The CDR3 is made up of 12 amino acids. Germline V gives CDR1 SEHNR, CDR2 FQNEAQ (reference sequence).

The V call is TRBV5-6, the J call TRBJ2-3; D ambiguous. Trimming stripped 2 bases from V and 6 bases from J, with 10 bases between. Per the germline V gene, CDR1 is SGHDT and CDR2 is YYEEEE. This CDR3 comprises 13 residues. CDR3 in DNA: TGTGCCAGCAGCTTTTCCAGAACGGATACGCAGTATTTT. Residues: CASSFSRTDTQYF.

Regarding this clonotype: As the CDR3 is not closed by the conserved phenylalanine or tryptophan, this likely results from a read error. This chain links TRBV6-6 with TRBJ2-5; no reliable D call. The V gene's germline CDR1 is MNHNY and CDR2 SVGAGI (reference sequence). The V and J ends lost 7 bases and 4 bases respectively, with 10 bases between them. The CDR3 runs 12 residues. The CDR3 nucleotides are TGTGCCAGCACCCAGACCCGAGAGACCCAGTACTTA. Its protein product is CASTQTRETQYL.

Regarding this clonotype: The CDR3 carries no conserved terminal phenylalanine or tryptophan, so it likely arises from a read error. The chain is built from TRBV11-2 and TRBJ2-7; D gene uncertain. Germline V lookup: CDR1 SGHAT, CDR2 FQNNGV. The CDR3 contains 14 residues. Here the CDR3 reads CASSLEESSYEQYL. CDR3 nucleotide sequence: TGTGCCAGCAGCTTAGAAGAGAGCTCCTATGAGCAGTACTTA.

This CDR3 reads CASSLGSSAGELFF. The CDR3 DNA is TGCGCCAGCAGCTTGGGCAGTAGCGCCGGGGAGCTGTTTTTT. J is TRBJ2-2 and V is TRBV5-1, with D possibly TRBD2 on 5 matching bases. CDR3 length: 14 residues. Trimming stripped 0 bases from V and 6 bases from J, with 9 bases between. Germline values: CDR1 SGHRS, CDR2 YFSETQ.

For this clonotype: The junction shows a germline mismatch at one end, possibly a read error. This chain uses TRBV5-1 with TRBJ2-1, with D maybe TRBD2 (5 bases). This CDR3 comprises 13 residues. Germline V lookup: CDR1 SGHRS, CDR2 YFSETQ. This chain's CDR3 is CASGFSADNEQFF. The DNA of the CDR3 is TGCGCCAGCGGCTTTTCAGCGGACAATGAGCAGTTCTTC.